What follows are 2 T cell receptor beta chains derived from one specimen sequenced in a study of blood T cell repertoires in COVID-19. Measured with immunoSEQ multiplex PCR; TCRdb has only the in-frame clones, and not every one. Counted here are 400,000 to 550,000 clones, approximately 90% occurring once; the ten biggest clones make up just under 2%. Material for sequencing was PBMCs or T cells enriched from blood (not recorded which). Every receptor here comes from a woman between 18 and 29 years old with acute COVID-19.

This chain uses TRBV27 with TRBJ2-7; 14 bases line up with TRBD2. The CDR3 consists of 15 residues. The germline gives CDR1 MNHEY, CDR2 SMNVEV (reference sequence). V lost 5 bases, J lost 8 bases, and 8 bases stayed unmatched. The CDR3 here is CASSPPGLAGAKQYF. Here the CDR3 DNA reads TGTGCCAGCAGTCCCCCGGGACTAGCGGGAGCAAAGCAGTACTTC.

The rearrangement links TRBV24-1 to TRBJ2-7, with D perhaps matching TRBD2 (6 bases). The CDR3 has 17 residues. Trimming cost V 12 bases and J 4 bases, with 30 bases left between them. The germline gives CDR1 KGHDR, CDR2 SFDVKD. The CDR3 sequence is CAPLEWTGVSSLYEQYF. CDR3 DNA sequence: TGTGCCCCTCTAGAATGGACGGGGGTCTCTTCTCTGTACGAGCAGTACTTC.